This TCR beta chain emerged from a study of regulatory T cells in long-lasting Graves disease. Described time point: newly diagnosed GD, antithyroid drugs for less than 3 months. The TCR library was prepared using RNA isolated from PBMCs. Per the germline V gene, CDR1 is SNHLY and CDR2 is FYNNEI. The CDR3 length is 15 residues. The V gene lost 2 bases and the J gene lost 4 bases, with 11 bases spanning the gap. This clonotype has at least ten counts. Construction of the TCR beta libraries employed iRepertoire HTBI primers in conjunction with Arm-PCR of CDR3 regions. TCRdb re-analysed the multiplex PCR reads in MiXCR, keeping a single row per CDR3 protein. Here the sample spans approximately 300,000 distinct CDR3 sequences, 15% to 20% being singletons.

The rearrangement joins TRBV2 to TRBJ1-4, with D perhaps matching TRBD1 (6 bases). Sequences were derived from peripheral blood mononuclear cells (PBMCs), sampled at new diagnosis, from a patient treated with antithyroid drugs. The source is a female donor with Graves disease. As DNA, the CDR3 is TGTGCCAGCAGTGAACGGGAACAGGGTAATGAAAAACTGTTTTTT. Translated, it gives CASSEREQGNEKLFF.